This T cell receptor beta chain was captured by sequencing in a study of T-cell memory formation after mild COVID-19. In TCRdb, the 5' RACE reads were re-called with MiXCR into one record per CDR3 protein. The sample shows 15,000 to 20,000 distinct CDR3 sequences, approximately 20% of them seen only once. Source material: PBMCs or a T cell subset sorted from them (not recorded which). This receptor was identified in a man aged 18-30 years who had mild COVID-19 (a few samples of this study predate the infection). Cell type and time point are not known.

The CDR3 nucleotides read TGTGCCAGCAGCCATGGACAGCCGGCGGAAGAGCAGTACGTC. Its translation is CASSHGQPAEEQYV. V and J are TRBV14 and TRBJ2-7; possibly TRBD1 for D (6 bases). Germline V CDR1 and CDR2: SGHDN, FVKESK. Trimming took off 3 bases at V and 7 bases at J, with 16 bases between the two ends. This CDR3 spans 14 amino acids.